The TCR beta chain under discussion was sequenced for a study of cytomegalovirus exposure and HLA in healthy donors. CDR1 SNHLY and CDR2 FYNNEI come from the germline V gene. V was cut by 3 bases and J by 6 bases, with 18 bases left in between. The CDR3 is made up of 15 amino acids. This PCR relied on a set of 60 Vbeta primers and 13 Jbeta primers. The table came from immunoSEQ multiplex PCR; TCRdb's copy has only in-frame clones and leaves some out. The table has around 160,000 clones, 79% seen once; the top ten hold 6.5% to 8%. This clone was detected once. The gene calls are TRBV2 and TRBJ2-7, with D possibly TRBD2 on 7 matching bases. The clonotype comes from a woman aged 40 to 55 in good health and CMV-seropositive. Sequencing was done on a sample of PBMCs. This chain's CDR3 is CASSEGGAGFGEQYF. The CDR3 DNA follows: TGTGCCAGCAGTGAGGGGGGGGCAGGCTTCGGCGAGCAGTACTTC.